Listed below are T cell receptor beta chains from one sample, sequenced in a study of Ad26.COV2.S vaccination and SARS-CoV-2 variants. Generated by immunoSEQ multiplex PCR, the TCRdb table keeps only in-frame clones and is missing some. The table shows around 300,000 clones, with 88% occurring only once. The starting material was peripheral blood, obtained in a trial of Ad26.COV2.S vaccine versus placebo. The source of these receptors is a person between 18 and 60 years old who received the Ad26.COV2.S COVID-19 vaccine or a placebo. CDR3s include the opening cysteine and the closing phenylalanine or tryptophan. The D gene is left open where the match is weak.

D gene	V gene	CDR3 length	J gene	CDR3 protein	CDR3 DNA
TRBD2	TRBV9	16	TRBJ2-3	CASSPHGTSGRATQYF	TGTGCCAGCAGCCCGCACGGGACTAGCGGGAGGGCCACGCAGTATTTT
-	TRBV6-2/TRBV6-3	13	TRBJ2-1	CASSYSQYNEQFF	TGTGCCAGCAGTTACTCCCAATACAATGAGCAGTTCTTC
-	TRBV9	16	TRBJ2-2	CASSQVDITGSGELFF	TGTGCCAGCAGCCAGGTAGACATCACAGGGTCCGGGGAGCTGTTTTTT
TRBD2	TRBV27	20	TRBJ2-2	CASRPREGSGTSGRTGELFF	TGTGCCAGCAGACCGAGGGAAGGCTCAGGGACTAGCGGGAGAACCGGGGAGCTGTTTTTT
-	TRBV5-1	15	TRBJ2-1	CASSLVTSSYNEQFF	TGCGCCAGCAGCTTGGTCACGAGCTCCTACAATGAGCAGTTCTTC
-	TRBV29-1	12	TRBJ1-2	CSVWTSLYGYTF	TGCAGCGTCTGGACGAGCCTTTATGGCTACACCTTC
-	TRBV6-5	13	TRBJ1-2	CASSLVNSYGYTF	TGTGCCAGCAGCCTCGTGAACTCCTATGGCTACACCTTC
-	TRBV4-3	16	TRBJ1-4	CASSQDPIPGREKLFF	TGCGCCAGCAGCCAAGATCCAATACCAGGGCGGGAAAAACTGTTTTTT
TRBD2	TRBV11-2	16	TRBJ2-3	CASSLGSSGRPDTQYF	TGTGCCAGCAGCTTAGGCTCAAGCGGGAGGCCAGATACGCAGTATTTT
TRBD1	TRBV28	16	TRBJ2-2	CASSFRTGGGTGELFF	TGTGCCAGCAGTTTCCGAACAGGGGGCGGCACCGGGGAGCTGTTTTTT
TRBD1	TRBV10-3	15	TRBJ2-7	CAIREGTGGPYEQYF	TGTGCCATCAGAGAAGGGACAGGGGGCCCCTACGAGCAGTACTTC
-	TRBV19	15	TRBJ1-6	CASSRLNLGNSPLHF	TGTGCCAGTAGTCGCCTAAACCTCGGAAATTCACCCCTCCACTTT
-	TRBV3-1/TRBV3-2	16	TRBJ1-6	CASSRLKTGPNSPLHF	TGTGCCAGCAGCCGCCTGAAGACAGGCCCGAATTCACCCCTCCACTTT
-	TRBV4-2	15	TRBJ2-7	CASSQDPGSGDEQYF	TGTGCCAGCAGCCAAGATCCCGGGAGTGGCGACGAGCAGTACTTC
TRBD1	TRBV10-3	15	TRBJ2-4	CAISELQGAGNIQYF	TGTGCCATCAGTGAGTTACAGGGGGCAGGGAACATTCAGTACTTC
TRBD1	TRBV27	16	TRBJ1-5	CASRFRGTEVNQPQHF	TGTGCCAGCCGTTTCAGGGGGACAGAAGTTAATCAGCCCCAGCATTTT
-	TRBV25-1	14	TRBJ2-3	CASNAGQFGDTQYF	TGTGCCAGCAACGCGGGACAGTTCGGAGATACGCAGTATTTT
TRBD1	TRBV12-5	16	TRBJ2-2	CASGPRGQGGTGELFF	TGTGCTAGTGGACCCCGAGGACAGGGGGGCACCGGGGAGCTGTTTTTT
-	TRBV27	14	TRBJ2-3	CASSLGRRTDTQYF	TGTGCCAGCAGTTTGGGCAGACGCACAGATACGCAGTATTTT